The next 5 T cell receptor beta chains were all read from a single sample in a study of cytomegalovirus exposure and HLA in healthy donors. PCR employed 60 Vbeta and 13 Jbeta primers. Only in-frame clones appear in the TCRdb table, and some are missing; sequencing was by immunoSEQ multiplex PCR. The repertoire holds around 200,000 clones, approximately 85% seen once, with about 2.3% in the top ten. Sequenced sample: PBMCs. The receptor source for this set is a woman between 50 and 59 years old in good health and CMV-seronegative.

The V call is TRBV7-9, the J call TRBJ2-7; D possibly corresponds to TRBD2 (6 bases). CDR3 length: 14 amino acids. Germline assignment: CDR1 SEHNR and CDR2 FQNEAQ (reference sequence). V was clipped by 3 bases and J by 2 bases, with 11 bases between them. The CDR3 DNA follows: TGTGCCAGCAGCTTCCGCGGGACGGCCTACGAGCAGTACTTC. This sequence encodes CASSFRGTAYEQYF.

V is TRBV5-1 and J is TRBJ1-6; TRBD1 might be the D (5 bases). Germline V CDR1 and CDR2: SGHRS, YFSETQ. This CDR3 region has 15 residues. The ends were cut back, 1 base at V and 2 bases at J, with 7 bases in the middle. The CDR3 DNA is TGCGCCAGCAGCTTGCAGGGCCCCTATAATTCACCCCTCCACTTT. This codes for CASSLQGPYNSPLHF.

The chain links TRBV27 to TRBJ2-1; possible D gene TRBD1, 5 bases. From germline, CDR1 is MNHEY and CDR2 SMNVEV (reference sequence). The V gene lost 8 bases and the J gene lost 4 bases, with 18 bases spanning the gap. This CDR3 has 15 residues. The CDR3 nucleotides are TGTGCCAGCCTTGAGTGGGGCAAACAATACAATGAGCAGTTCTTC. As protein: CASLEWGKQYNEQFF.

The V and J genes are TRBV28 and TRBJ2-7, with D possibly TRBD1 on 5 matching bases. The germline V and J ends were trimmed by 8 bases and 1 base, with 12 bases remaining between them. The CDR3 consists of 13 residues. The germline CDR1 and CDR2 sequences are MDHEN and SYDVKM. CDR3 residues: CASRGPGSYEQYF. CDR3 DNA: TGTGCCAGCCGAGGCCCAGGGTCCTACGAGCAGTACTTC.

The rearrangement links TRBV28 to TRBJ1-4; no clear D gene. Looked up from germline, CDR1 is MDHEN and CDR2 is SYDVKM. The CDR3 spans 14 residues. The V gene lost 3 bases and the J gene lost 4 bases, with 9 bases spanning the gap. The CDR3 spells CASSLGGLNEKLFF. CDR3 DNA: TGTGCCAGCAGTTTGGGAGGCCTTAATGAAAAACTGTTTTTT.